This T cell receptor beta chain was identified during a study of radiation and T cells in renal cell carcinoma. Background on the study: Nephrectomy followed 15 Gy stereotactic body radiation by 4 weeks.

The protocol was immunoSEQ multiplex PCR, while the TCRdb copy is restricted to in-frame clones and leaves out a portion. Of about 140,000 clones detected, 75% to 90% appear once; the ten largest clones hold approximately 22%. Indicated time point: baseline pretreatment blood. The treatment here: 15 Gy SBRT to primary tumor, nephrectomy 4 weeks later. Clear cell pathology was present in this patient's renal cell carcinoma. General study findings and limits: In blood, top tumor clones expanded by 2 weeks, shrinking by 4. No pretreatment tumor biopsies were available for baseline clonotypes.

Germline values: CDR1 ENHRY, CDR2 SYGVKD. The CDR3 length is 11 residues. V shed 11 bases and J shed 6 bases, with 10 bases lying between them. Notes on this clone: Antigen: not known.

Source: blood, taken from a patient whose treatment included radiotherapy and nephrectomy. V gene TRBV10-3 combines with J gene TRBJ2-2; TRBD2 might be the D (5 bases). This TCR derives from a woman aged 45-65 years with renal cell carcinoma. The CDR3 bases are TGTGCCGGAGGACGGGCCGGGGAGCTGTTTTTT. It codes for CAGGRAGELFF.